This TCR beta chain came from a study of blood T cell repertoires in COVID-19. The wider study: Samples representing acute and convalescent COVID-19 were sourced from the United States, Italy and Spain. In each case, the material was cDNA or gDNA derived from T cells, B-cell-depleted T cells, or PBMCs.

Germline lookup yields CDR1 SGHRS and CDR2 YFSETQ. The ends lost 4 bases at V and 8 bases at J; junction bases unmatched: 6. The CDR3 runs to 14 residues. Cohort placement rested on clinical history that participants reported themselves. Two negative PCRs, clearance, or symptom resolution characterized the recovered Cohort 3 donors. Profiling relied on immunoSEQ multiplex PCR, and the TCRdb table lists in-frame clones only, not all of them. The data contain 180,000 or so clones, 75% to 90% of them seen just once; the ten biggest clones take up around 13%. The TCR originated in an older woman who had recovered from COVID-19. The V call is TRBV5-1, the J call TRBJ1-6, with 7 positions matching TRBD1. Sequencing was done on a sample of PBMCs or T cells enriched from blood (not recorded which). CDR3 amino acids: CASSRDREYSPLHF. CDR3 DNA: TGCGCCAGCAGCCGAGACAGGGAATATTCACCCCTCCACTTT.